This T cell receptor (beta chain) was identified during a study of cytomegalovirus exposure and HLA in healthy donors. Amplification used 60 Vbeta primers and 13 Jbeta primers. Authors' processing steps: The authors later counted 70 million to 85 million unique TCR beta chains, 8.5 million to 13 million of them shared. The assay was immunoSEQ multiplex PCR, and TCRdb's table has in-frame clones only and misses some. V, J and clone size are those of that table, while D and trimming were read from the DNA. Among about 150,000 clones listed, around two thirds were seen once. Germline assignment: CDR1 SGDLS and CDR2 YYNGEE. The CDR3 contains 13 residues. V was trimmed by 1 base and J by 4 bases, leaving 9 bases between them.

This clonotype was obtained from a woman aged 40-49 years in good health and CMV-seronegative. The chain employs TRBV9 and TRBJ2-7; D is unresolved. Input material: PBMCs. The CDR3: CASSVRPGYEQYF. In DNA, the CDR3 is TGTGCCAGCAGCGTAAGGCCCGGGTACGAGCAGTACTTC.